The 13 T cell receptor beta chains below were found in one sample sequenced in a study of blood T cell repertoires in COVID-19. Sequencing used immunoSEQ multiplex PCR; TCRdb keeps in-frame clones, though not all of them. The sample includes some 700,000 clones, 70% to 90% of them seen just once. The sequencing input was peripheral blood. These receptors originate from a woman between 18 and 30 years old with acute or convalescent COVID-19.

V gene TRBV2 combines with J gene TRBJ2-7; a possible D gene is TRBD1 (6 bases). Germline V gives CDR1 SNHLY, CDR2 FYNNEI. The CDR3 covers 13 residues. Trimming pared 7 bases from V and 2 bases from J, leaving 12 bases between. CDR3 residues: CASTTGNPYEQYF. CDR3 DNA sequence: TGTGCCAGCACTACAGGGAACCCCTACGAGCAGTACTTC.

V is TRBV2 and J is TRBJ1-3, with D hard to call. The CDR3 runs to 13 residues. Trimming left V 6 bases short and J 8 bases short, with 14 bases between. Per the germline V gene, CDR1 is SNHLY and CDR2 is FYNNEI. The DNA for the CDR3 is TGTGCCAGCAGGACTTTTGGCGGGGACACCATATATTTT. Translating it yields CASRTFGGDTIYF.

The rearrangement joins TRBV6-1 to TRBJ1-2; no firm D call. This CDR3 is 14 amino acids long. Germline-derived CDR1 and CDR2 are MNHNS and SASEGT. V gave up 0 bases and J gave up 5 bases, with 10 bases separating them. CDR3 residues: CASSEALASYGYTF. The CDR3 region has the DNA TGTGCCAGCAGTGAAGCGCTAGCCAGTTATGGCTACACCTTC.

The chain recombines TRBV24-1 with TRBJ2-1; TRBD1 agrees at 9 bases. Per germline, CDR1 KGHDR and CDR2 SFDVKD. The CDR3 runs 16 residues. After removal of 5 bases from V and 4 bases from J, the junction contained 8 bases not matched to a gene. In DNA form, the CDR3 reads TGTGCCACCAGTGGAGTGGGGGACAGGGTTTACAATGAGCAGTTCTTC. This translates into CATSGVGDRVYNEQFF.

This chain connects TRBV7-6 to TRBJ2-1; D is perhaps TRBD2 (6 bases). This CDR3 has 16 residues. With 7 bases removed from V and 6 bases from J, the gap between germline ends came to 22 bases. CDR1 is SGHVS, CDR2 FNYEAQ, per germline. The CDR3 DNA reads as TGTGCCAGCAACTCGTTCGGGGCGGGGAGCGGCAATGAGCAGTTCTTC. Protein product: CASNSFGAGSGNEQFF.

The V and J genes are TRBV11-2 and TRBJ2-7, with TRBD1 identical over 10 bases. This CDR3 is built from 15 residues. Germline V gene sequence: CDR1 SGHAT, CDR2 FQNNGV. V trimming: 4 bases; J trimming: 6 bases; junction bases outside the gene matches: 9. CDR3 in amino acids: CASSSGTGANGEQYF. CDR3 nucleotide sequence: TGTGCCAGCAGCTCTGGGACAGGGGCAAACGGCGAGCAGTACTTC. Full variable domain (rest looked up from reference TRBV11-2 and TRBJ2-7): EAGVAQSPRYKIIEKRQSVAFWCNPISGHATLYWYQQILGQGPKLLIQFQNNGVVDDSQLPKDRFSAERLKGVDSTLKIQPAKLEDSAVYLCASSSGTGANGEQYFGPGTRLTVT.

V usage is TRBV7-9 and J usage is TRBJ1-4; tentatively, D is TRBD1 (5 bases). Germline assignment: CDR1 SEHNR and CDR2 FQNEAQ (reference sequence). V lost 1 base and J 4 bases, leaving 10 bases between the germline ends. The CDR3 extends over 15 amino acids. This CDR3 is CASSLVRQGNEKLFF. Here the CDR3 DNA reads TGTGCCAGCAGCTTAGTTCGGCAGGGTAATGAAAAACTGTTTTTT.

As to this clone: At one of its ends the junction is not consistent with the germline gene, which may arise from a read error. The CDR3 region is CASSLELAGGIVEQFF. CDR3 coding DNA: TGTGCCAGCAGCCTAGAGCTGGCGGGGGGGATAGTTGAGCAGTTCTTC. This chain connects TRBV11-2 to TRBJ2-1; 9 bases line up with TRBD2. The CDR3 runs 16 residues. In germline, CDR1 is SGHAT, CDR2 FQNNGV.

CDR3 nucleotides: TGTGCCAGCAGCTACGGGACAGGGGGCGCGATTGATAATGAGCAGTTCTTC. It yields the protein CASSYGTGGAIDNEQFF. The V call is TRBV5-8, the J call TRBJ2-1; 12 bases line up with TRBD1. The CDR3 loop spans 17 amino acids. Germline V gives CDR1 SGHTS, CDR2 YDEGEE. With V trimmed by 3 bases and J by 7 bases, 11 bases remained unmatched.

The chain recombines TRBV3-1 (or the pseudogene TRBV3-2) with TRBJ2-3; 10 bases match TRBD2. This CDR3 contains 17 residues. The ends lost 0 bases at V and 4 bases at J; junction bases unmatched: 7. From germline, CDR1 is LGHDT and CDR2 YNNKEL (reference sequence). DNA for the CDR3: TGTGCCAGCAGCCAAGATTACCCTAGCGGGGGCCCAGATACGCAGTATTTT. It is translated as CASSQDYPSGGPDTQYF.

The chain couples TRBV6-5 to TRBJ1-5, with a weak D call TRBD1 (5 bases). Looked up from germline, CDR1 is MNHEY and CDR2 is SVGAGI. The CDR3 runs 15 residues. Trimming left V 10 bases short and J 2 bases short, with 18 bases between. CDR3 in amino acids: CAITRMAGGNQPQHF. The CDR3 DNA is TGTGCCATCACCAGGATGGCGGGGGGCAATCAGCCCCAGCATTTT.

Only one count was recorded for this clone. The chain employs TRBV5-1 and TRBJ1-1, with a tentative D call TRBD1 (6 bases). CDR1 is SGHRS, CDR2 YFSETQ, per germline. Trimming stripped 4 bases from V and 0 bases from J, with 16 bases between. The CDR3 runs to 16 residues. The CDR3 nucleotides are TGCGCCAGCAGCGAAAACCCAGGGGCTATGAACACTGAAGCTTTCTTT. Translation gives CASSENPGAMNTEAFF.

This clone appeared once. This chain connects TRBV19 to TRBJ1-2; TRBD1 matches 7 bases. The CDR3 covers 13 residues. Germline values: CDR1 LNHDA, CDR2 SQIVND (reference sequence). J gave up 8 bases and V 5 bases, and 8 bases lay outside the gene matches. CDR3 in amino acids: CASSPGQVRGYTF. The CDR3 DNA reads as TGTGCCAGTAGTCCTGGACAGGTCCGAGGCTACACCTTC.